The 2 T cell receptor beta chains given below trace back to one sample, sequenced in a study of CD8 T cells in Susac syndrome. The authors reverse transcribed roughly 0.5 to 1 ug RNA with random hexamers. TCRdb reprocessed the immunoSEQ multiplex PCR reads via MiXCR and lists one record per CDR3 protein. The sample has more than 120,000 distinct CDR3 sequences; roughly 94% are singletons. The source material was CD4+ T cells from PBMCs. The receptors here all came from a human donor in good health.

A note on this clonotype: Germline is not matched at one junction end, which may reflect a read error. V gene TRBV12-3 or TRBV12-4 combines with J gene TRBJ2-3, with D maybe TRBD2 (5 bases). This CDR3 has 16 amino acids. CDR3 in amino acids: CANSLSWERSTDTQYF. CDR3 nucleotide sequence: TGTGCCAACAGTTTATCATGGGAGAGGAGCACAGATACGCAGTATTTT.

This chain connects TRBV20-1 to TRBJ2-6; 12 bases fit TRBD2. Germline V gene data show CDR1 as DFQATT and CDR2 as SNEGSKA (reference sequence). V shed 2 bases, J shed 0 bases, and the junction held 14 bases outside the gene matches. This CDR3 contains 21 residues. CDR3 DNA sequence: TGCAGTGCTAGATTGGCACTAGCGGGAGGAACTACCCACTCTGGGGCCAACGTCCTGACTTTC. Translation gives CSARLALAGGTTHSGANVLTF.